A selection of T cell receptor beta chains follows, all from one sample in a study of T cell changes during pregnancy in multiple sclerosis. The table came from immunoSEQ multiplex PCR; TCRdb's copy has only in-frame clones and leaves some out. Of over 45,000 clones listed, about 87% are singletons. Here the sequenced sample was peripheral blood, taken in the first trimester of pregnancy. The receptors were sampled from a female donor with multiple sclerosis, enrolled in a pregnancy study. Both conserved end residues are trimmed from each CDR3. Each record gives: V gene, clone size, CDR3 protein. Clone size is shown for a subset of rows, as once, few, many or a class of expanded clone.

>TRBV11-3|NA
ASSIGTSGGTDTQY
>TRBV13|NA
ASSPMGAIEAF
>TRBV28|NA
ASSTRVSGEKLF
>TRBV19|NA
ASSGGGGYYGYT
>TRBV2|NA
ASSLSTDTQY
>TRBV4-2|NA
ASSARDSTYEQY
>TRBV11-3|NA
ASSLAQGYNEQF
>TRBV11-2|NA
ASSLDGQDRPNYGYT
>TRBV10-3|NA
AISVQNYGYT
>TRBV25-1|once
ASSETPRDRDNTGELF
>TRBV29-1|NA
SVARTSDPTGELF
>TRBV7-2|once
ASSSHRGLGETQY
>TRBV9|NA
ASSVGPSGSLGTQY
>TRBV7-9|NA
ASSPKSGRAAF
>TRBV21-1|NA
ASSFRQETQY
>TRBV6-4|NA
ASKSTGSGTDTQY
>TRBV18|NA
ASSPGSMENTIY
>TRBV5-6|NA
ASSLGTGGTDTQY
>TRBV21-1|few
ASSSRLRQGKGAF
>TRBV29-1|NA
SVDRGMNTEAF
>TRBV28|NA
AIGGRGMNTEAF
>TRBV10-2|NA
ASSETTDYGYT
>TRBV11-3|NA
ASSLYNQPQH
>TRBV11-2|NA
ASNTNRVGTEAF
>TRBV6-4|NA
ASSDSIGAADTQY
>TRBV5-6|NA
ASSLLGQGNQPQH
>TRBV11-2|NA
ASSRSGGSYNEQF
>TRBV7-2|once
ASSLQTVGRLEETQY
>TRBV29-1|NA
SGRATNEKLF
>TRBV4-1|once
ASSPNRGQAYGYT
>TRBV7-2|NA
ASSQASSGANVLT
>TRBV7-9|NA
ALEGQTNYGYT
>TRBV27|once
ASSLGQGYDYGYT
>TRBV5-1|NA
ASSLAPGANYGYT
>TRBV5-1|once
ASREGTGGNEQF
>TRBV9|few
ASSVDHSSGNTIY
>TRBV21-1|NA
ASSKTGGSNYGYT
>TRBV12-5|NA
ASGLAEGKANYGYT
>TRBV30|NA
AGGGGYNEQF
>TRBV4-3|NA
ASSQGTGTGANVLT
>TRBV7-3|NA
ASSLHAADYNSPLH
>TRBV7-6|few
ASVQGTMNTEAF
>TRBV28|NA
ASSSPVPGYGYT